Listed here are 14 T cell receptor beta chains from one sample, sequenced in a study of blood T cell repertoires in COVID-19. Repertoires were generated with immunoSEQ multiplex PCR, while TCRdb's copy carries only in-frame clones and drops some. Among roughly 310,000 clones, about 88% were seen once, and the ten largest hold over 8%. The sample comprised PBMCs or T cells enriched from blood (not recorded which). The receptors derive from a woman aged 40 to 55 who had recovered from COVID-19.

The rearrangement joins TRBV6-5 to TRBJ1-1; D ambiguous. The length of the CDR3 is 13 residues. Germline V lookup: CDR1 MNHEY, CDR2 SVGAGI. V lost 6 bases, J lost 4 bases, and 12 bases lay in between. As DNA, the CDR3 is TGTGCCAGCAGGGAGGACGGGATCACTGAAGCTTTCTTT. Its protein product is CASREDGITEAFF.

V and J are TRBV3-1 (or the pseudogene TRBV3-2) and TRBJ2-5; a possible D gene is TRBD2 (7 bases). The germline V and J ends were trimmed by 5 bases and 0 bases, with 13 bases remaining between them. Germline CDR1 LGHDT, CDR2 YNNKEL (reference sequence). CDR3 length: 15 residues. The CDR3 loop is CASSFRGGHQETQYF. The CDR3 DNA reads as TGTGCCAGCAGCTTTCGCGGGGGCCACCAAGAGACCCAGTACTTC.

This clone was seen a handful of times. The chain links TRBV30 to TRBJ1-2; D call uncertain. The V end was cut by 2 bases, the J end by 4 bases, with 14 bases between. This CDR3 has 14 residues. Germline lookup yields CDR1 GTSNPN and CDR2 SVGIG (reference sequence). This CDR3 is CAWSNKGAGYGYTF. The DNA for the CDR3 is TGTGCCTGGAGTAATAAGGGCGCGGGCTATGGCTACACCTTC.

This rearrangement joins TRBV30 to TRBJ1-2; D is possibly TRBD1 (5 bases). Germline V lookup: CDR1 GTSNPN, CDR2 SVGIG (reference sequence). This CDR3 region has 13 residues. Trimming cost V 8 bases and J 6 bases, with 19 bases left between them. DNA for the CDR3: TGTGCCGGCGGCGAAGCGGGGGTGGATGGCTACACCTTC. This encodes CAGGEAGVDGYTF.

V and J are TRBV10-1 and TRBJ2-5; TRBD1 aligns across 7 bases. The trim removed 3 bases at V and 5 bases at J, leaving 6 bases unmatched. This CDR3 region has 14 residues. The germline V gene has CDR1 WNHNN and CDR2 SYGVQD (reference sequence). Here the CDR3 DNA reads TGCGCCAGCAGTGAAGACAGGGAATTGGAGACCCAGTACTTC. Translated: CASSEDRELETQYF.

This sequence joins TRBV11-2 and TRBJ2-3; 9 positions agree with TRBD1. Losses at the gene ends were 5 bases for V and 3 bases for J; bases not matched to a gene: 9. CDR3 length equals 16 residues. CDR1 SGHAT and CDR2 FQNNGV come from the germline V gene. This CDR3 is CASSLRTGERTDTQYF. CDR3 DNA: TGTGCCAGCAGCCTTCGGACAGGGGAAAGGACAGATACGCAGTATTTT.

This sequence joins TRBV5-4 and TRBJ2-5; a possible D gene is TRBD2 (6 bases). V dropped 2 bases and J dropped 5 bases, with 13 bases sitting between them. Germline V gives CDR1 SGHNT, CDR2 YYREEE (reference sequence). The CDR3 contains 14 residues. The CDR3 protein is CASSLKASVETQYF. As DNA, the CDR3 is TGTGCCAGCAGCTTAAAGGCTAGCGTGGAGACCCAGTACTTC.

This chain connects TRBV7-2 to TRBJ1-1; D not resolved. Germline V gene sequence: CDR1 SGHTA, CDR2 FQGNSA. The CDR3 totals 15 residues. Trimming shortened V by 2 bases and J by 0 bases, and 10 bases separated the two germline ends. This CDR3 is CASSLFIPVNTEAFF. In nucleotides, the CDR3 is TGTGCCAGCAGCTTATTTATTCCTGTGAACACTGAAGCTTTCTTT.

The J gene is TRBJ2-1, the V gene TRBV9; the D gene is possibly TRBD1 (5 bases). CDR1 and CDR2 (germline): SGDLS, YYNGEE. The CDR3 loop spans 13 amino acids. The V gene lost 2 bases and the J gene lost 10 bases, with 13 bases spanning the gap. CDR3 in DNA: TGTGCCAGCAGCGTGGGGCTGTCGAAGGAGCAGTTCTTC. As protein: CASSVGLSKEQFF. The full variable domain, with the rest looked up from reference TRBV9 and TRBJ2-1, is DSGVTQTPKHLITATGQRVTLRCSPRSGDLSVYWYQQSLDQGLQFLIQYYNGEERAKGNILERFSAQQFPDLHSELNLSSLELGDSALYFCASSVGLSKEQFFGPGTRLTVL.

This chain joins TRBV18 and TRBJ2-3; 8 bases match TRBD1. CDR1 is KGHSH and CDR2 is LQKENI in the germline V gene. The V segment lost 2 bases and the J segment 4 bases; nucleotides outside the gene matches: 5. CDR3 length: 15 amino acids. CDR3 DNA sequence: TGTGCCAGCTCACCAAGGACAGGGATGGCAGATACGCAGTATTTT. Translation: CASSPRTGMADTQYF.

The chain uses TRBV24-1 and TRBJ2-5, with D possibly TRBD1 on 5 matching bases. This CDR3 contains 15 residues. V was clipped by 0 bases and J by 4 bases, with 11 bases between them. Looked up from germline, CDR1 is KGHDR and CDR2 is SFDVKD. The CDR3 loop is CATSDLYRGGETQYF. The CDR3 nucleotides are TGTGCCACCAGTGATTTGTATAGGGGTGGAGAGACCCAGTACTTC.

The V gene is TRBV6-5, the J gene TRBJ2-7; D may be TRBD1 (7 bases). Trimming shortened V by 0 bases and J by 6 bases, and 15 bases separated the two germline ends. This CDR3 has 15 residues. Germline loops: CDR1 MNHEY, CDR2 SVGAGI. The CDR3 is CASSYSGGTAGEQYF. CDR3 DNA: TGTGCCAGCAGTTACTCCGGAGGGACAGCGGGCGAGCAGTACTTC.

V usage is TRBV7-2 and J usage is TRBJ2-3, with 8 bases that match TRBD2. Looked up from germline, CDR1 is SGHTA and CDR2 is FQGNSA. The CDR3 loop spans 15 amino acids. V lost 2 bases, J lost 2 bases, and 3 bases stayed unmatched. CDR3 loop: CASSLQAGATDTQYF. The CDR3 DNA follows: TGTGCCAGCAGCTTACAAGCGGGGGCCACAGATACGCAGTATTTT.

The V call is TRBV9, the J call TRBJ2-3; 12 nucleotides align to TRBD2. Germline lookup yields CDR1 SGDLS and CDR2 YYNGEE. The junction had 12 bases not matched to a gene; V was cut back by 4 bases and J by 6 bases. CDR3 length: 17 residues. The CDR3 region has the DNA TGTGCCAGCAGCCCCCGCCCGACTAGCGGGAGCGCCGATACGCAGTATTTT. Translating it yields CASSPRPTSGSADTQYF.